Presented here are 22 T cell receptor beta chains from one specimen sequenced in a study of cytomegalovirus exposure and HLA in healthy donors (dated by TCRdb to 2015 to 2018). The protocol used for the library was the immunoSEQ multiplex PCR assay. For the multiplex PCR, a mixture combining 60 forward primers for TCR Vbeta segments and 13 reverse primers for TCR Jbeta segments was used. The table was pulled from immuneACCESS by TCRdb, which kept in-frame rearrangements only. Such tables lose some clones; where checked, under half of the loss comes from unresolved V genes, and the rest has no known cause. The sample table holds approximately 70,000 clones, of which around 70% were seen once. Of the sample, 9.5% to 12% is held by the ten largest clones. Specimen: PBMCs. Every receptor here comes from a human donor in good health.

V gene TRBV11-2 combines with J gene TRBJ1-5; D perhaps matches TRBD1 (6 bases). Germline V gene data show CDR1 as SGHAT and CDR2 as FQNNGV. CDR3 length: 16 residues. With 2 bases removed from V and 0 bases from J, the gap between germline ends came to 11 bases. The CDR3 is CASSLNAGDSNQPQHF. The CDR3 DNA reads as TGTGCCAGCAGCTTAAACGCAGGGGATAGCAATCAGCCCCAGCATTTT.

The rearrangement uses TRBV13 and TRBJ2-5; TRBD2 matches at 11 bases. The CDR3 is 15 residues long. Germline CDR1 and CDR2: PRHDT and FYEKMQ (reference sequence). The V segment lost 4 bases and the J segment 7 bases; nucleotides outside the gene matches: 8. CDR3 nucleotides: TGTGCCAGCAGCTCCGTTAGCGGGAGGGCTAGGACCCAGTACTTC. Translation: CASSSVSGRARTQYF.

CDR3 DNA: TGTGCCAGCAGCCACGGGACAGGGGGCACAGATACGCAGTATTTT. This sequence encodes CASSHGTGGTDTQYF. V usage is TRBV7-8 and J usage is TRBJ2-3, with 10 bases matching TRBD1. The trim removed 5 bases at V and 1 base at J, leaving 3 bases unmatched. The CDR3 runs to 15 residues. Looked up from germline, CDR1 is SGHVS and CDR2 is FQNEAQ.

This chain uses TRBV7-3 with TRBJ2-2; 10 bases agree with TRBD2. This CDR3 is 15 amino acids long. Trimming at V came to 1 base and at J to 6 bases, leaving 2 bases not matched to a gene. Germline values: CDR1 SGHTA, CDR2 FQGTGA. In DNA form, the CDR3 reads TGTGCCAGCAGCTTAATAGCGGGAGGCCCCGGGGAGCTGTTTTTT. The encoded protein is CASSLIAGGPGELFF.

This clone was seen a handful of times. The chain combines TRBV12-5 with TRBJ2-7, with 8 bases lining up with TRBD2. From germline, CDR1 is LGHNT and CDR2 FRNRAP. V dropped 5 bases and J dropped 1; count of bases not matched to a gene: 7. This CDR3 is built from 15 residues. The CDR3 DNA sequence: TGTGCTAGTGGTGGAAGCGGGAGTGGGTCCTACGAGCAGTACTTC. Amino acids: CASGGSGSGSYEQYF.

The CDR3 sequence is CASSPVGSSYNEQFF. Written as DNA, the CDR3 is TGTGCCAGCAGCCCCGTGGGGAGCTCCTACAATGAGCAGTTCTTC. The chain uses TRBV11-3 and TRBJ2-1; TRBD2 is a possible D gene (5 bases). This CDR3 has 15 amino acids. Trimming removed 5 bases from V and 0 bases from J, with 11 bases in between. Germline CDR1 reads SGHNT; CDR2 reads YENEEA.

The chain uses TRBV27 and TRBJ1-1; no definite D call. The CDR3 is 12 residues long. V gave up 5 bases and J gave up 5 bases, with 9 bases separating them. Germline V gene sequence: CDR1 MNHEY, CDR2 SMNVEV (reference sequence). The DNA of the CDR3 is TGTGCCAGCAGTACTCGCGGGACTGAAGCTTTCTTT. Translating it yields CASSTRGTEAFF.

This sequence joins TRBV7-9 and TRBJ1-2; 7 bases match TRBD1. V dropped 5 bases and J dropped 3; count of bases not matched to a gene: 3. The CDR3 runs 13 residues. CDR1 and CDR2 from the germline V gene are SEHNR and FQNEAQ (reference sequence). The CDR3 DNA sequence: TGTGCCAGCAGCAAACAGGGGCACTATGGCTACACCTTC. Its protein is CASSKQGHYGYTF.

CDR3 nucleotide sequence: TGCGCCAGCAGCCTCGGGTCGTTTCAGCCCCAGCATTTT. It codes for CASSLGSFQPQHF. The rearrangement links TRBV5-1 to TRBJ1-5; D is unresolved. The germline CDR1 and CDR2 sequences are SGHRS and YFSETQ. This CDR3 is 13 amino acids long. V gave up 4 bases and J gave up 6 bases, with 11 bases separating them.

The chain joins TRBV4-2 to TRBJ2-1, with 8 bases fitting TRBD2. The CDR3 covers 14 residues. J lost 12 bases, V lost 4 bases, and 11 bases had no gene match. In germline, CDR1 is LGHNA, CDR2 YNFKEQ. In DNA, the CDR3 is TGTGCCAGCAGCCCAGAAAGGCGGGAGGACCCGCAGTTCTTC. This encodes CASSPERREDPQFF.

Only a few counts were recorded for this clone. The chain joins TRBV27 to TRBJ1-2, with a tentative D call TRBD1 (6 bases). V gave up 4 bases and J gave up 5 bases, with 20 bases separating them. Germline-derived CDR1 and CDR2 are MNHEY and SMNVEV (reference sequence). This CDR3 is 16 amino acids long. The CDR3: CASSSLAGARAYGYTF. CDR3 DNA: TGTGCCAGCAGTTCTCTTGCAGGGGCCCGCGCTTATGGCTACACCTTC.

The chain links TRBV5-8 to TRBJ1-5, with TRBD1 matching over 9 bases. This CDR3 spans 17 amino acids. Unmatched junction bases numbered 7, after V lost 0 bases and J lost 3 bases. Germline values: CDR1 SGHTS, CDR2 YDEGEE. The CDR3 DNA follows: TGTGCCAGCAGCTTGGGAACGGGACAGGGAAACAATCAGCCCCAGCATTTT. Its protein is CASSLGTGQGNNQPQHF.

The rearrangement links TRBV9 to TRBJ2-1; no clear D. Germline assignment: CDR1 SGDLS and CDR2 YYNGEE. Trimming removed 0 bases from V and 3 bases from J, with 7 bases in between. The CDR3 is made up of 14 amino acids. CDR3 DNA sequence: TGTGCCAGCAGCGTAGACCCTAACTACAATGAGCAGTTCTTC. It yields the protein CASSVDPNYNEQFF. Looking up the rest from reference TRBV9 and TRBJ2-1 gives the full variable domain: DSGVTQTPKHLITATGQRVTLRCSPRSGDLSVYWYQQSLDQGLQFLIQYYNGEERAKGNILERFSAQQFPDLHSELNLSSLELGDSALYFCASSVDPNYNEQFFGPGTRLTVL.

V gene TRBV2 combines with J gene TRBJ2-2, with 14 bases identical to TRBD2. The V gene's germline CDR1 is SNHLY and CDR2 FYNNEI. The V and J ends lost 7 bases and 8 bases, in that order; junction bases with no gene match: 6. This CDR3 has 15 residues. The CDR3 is CASTGLAGAWGELFF. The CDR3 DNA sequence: TGTGCCAGCACGGGACTAGCGGGAGCATGGGGGGAGCTGTTTTTT.

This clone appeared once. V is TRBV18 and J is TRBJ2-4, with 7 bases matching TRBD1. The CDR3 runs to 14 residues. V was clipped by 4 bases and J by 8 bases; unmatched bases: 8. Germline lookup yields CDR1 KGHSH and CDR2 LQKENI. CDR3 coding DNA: TGTGCCAGCTCACGTGTAAACAGGGGTGACATTCAGTACTTC. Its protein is CASSRVNRGDIQYF.

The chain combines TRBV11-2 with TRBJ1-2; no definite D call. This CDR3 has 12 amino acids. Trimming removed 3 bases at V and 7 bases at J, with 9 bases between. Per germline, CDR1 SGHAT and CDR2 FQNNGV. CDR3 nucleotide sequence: TGTGCCAGCAGCTTCGGAGGTGCTGGCTACACCTTC. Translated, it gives CASSFGGAGYTF.

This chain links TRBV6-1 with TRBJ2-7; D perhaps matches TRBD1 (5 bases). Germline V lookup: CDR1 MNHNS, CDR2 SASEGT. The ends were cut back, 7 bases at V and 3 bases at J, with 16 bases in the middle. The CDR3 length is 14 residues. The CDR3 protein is CASTRQWWDYEQYF. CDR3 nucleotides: TGTGCCAGCACCCGACAGTGGTGGGACTACGAGCAGTACTTC.

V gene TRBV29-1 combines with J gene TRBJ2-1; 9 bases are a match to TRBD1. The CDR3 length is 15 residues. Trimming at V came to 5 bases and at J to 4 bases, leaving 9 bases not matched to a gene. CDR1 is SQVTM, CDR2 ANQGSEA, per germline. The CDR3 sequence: CSVRDRQGGYNEQFF. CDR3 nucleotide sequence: TGCAGCGTTCGCGACAGACAGGGGGGTTACAATGAGCAGTTCTTC.

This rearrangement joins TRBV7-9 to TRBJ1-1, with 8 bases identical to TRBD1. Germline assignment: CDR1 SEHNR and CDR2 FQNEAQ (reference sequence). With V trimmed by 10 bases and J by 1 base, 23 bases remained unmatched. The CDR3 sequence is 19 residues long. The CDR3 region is CAIETLRIPFDRGNTEAFF. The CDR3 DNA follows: TGTGCCATCGAAACCCTCAGAATCCCTTTCGACAGGGGGAACACTGAAGCTTTCTTT.

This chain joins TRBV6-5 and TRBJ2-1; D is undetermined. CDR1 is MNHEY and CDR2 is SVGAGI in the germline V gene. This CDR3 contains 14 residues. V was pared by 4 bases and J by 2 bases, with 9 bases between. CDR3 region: CASSLLKTYNEQFF. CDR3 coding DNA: TGTGCCAGCAGTTTACTCAAAACCTACAATGAGCAGTTCTTC.

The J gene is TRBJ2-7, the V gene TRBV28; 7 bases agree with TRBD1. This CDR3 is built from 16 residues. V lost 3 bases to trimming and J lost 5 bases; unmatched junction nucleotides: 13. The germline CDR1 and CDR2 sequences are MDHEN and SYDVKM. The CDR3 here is CASSFDRDSLVDEQYF. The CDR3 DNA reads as TGTGCCAGCAGTTTTGATCGGGACAGCCTCGTCGACGAGCAGTACTTC.

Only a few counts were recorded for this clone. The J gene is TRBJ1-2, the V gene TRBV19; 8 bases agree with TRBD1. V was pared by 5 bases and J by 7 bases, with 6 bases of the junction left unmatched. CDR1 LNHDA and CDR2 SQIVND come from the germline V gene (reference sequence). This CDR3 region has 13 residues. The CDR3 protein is CASSERDRTGYTF. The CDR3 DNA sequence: TGTGCCAGTAGTGAAAGGGACAGGACTGGCTACACCTTC.